The sample holds one count of the clone carrying this TCR beta chain. Assay: immunoSEQ multiplex PCR; the TCRdb copy retains only in-frame clones and omits some. The sample has about 140,000 clones, roughly 90% seen once. This record belongs to a study of T cell responses to AZD1222 COVID-19 vaccine. V was clipped by 2 bases and J by 3 bases, with 10 bases between them. Germline loops: CDR1 LNHDA, CDR2 SQIVND (reference sequence). The CDR3 covers 14 residues. The sample here was peripheral blood, taken on day 0 of AZD1222 vaccination. The clonotype comes from an adult in good health. The gene calls are TRBV19 and TRBJ2-5; D might be TRBD1 (5 bases). The DNA of the CDR3 is TGTGCCAGTAGTATATTAGCCAGGGAAGAGACCCAGTACTTC. Translated, it gives CASSILAREETQYF. Full variable domain (outside the CDR3, taken from reference TRBV19 and TRBJ2-5): DGGITQSPKYLFRKEGQNVTLSCEQNLNHDAMYWYRQDPGQGLRLIYYSQIVNDFQKGDIAEGYSVSREKKESFPLTVTSAQKNPTAFYLCASSILAREETQYFGPGTRLLVL.